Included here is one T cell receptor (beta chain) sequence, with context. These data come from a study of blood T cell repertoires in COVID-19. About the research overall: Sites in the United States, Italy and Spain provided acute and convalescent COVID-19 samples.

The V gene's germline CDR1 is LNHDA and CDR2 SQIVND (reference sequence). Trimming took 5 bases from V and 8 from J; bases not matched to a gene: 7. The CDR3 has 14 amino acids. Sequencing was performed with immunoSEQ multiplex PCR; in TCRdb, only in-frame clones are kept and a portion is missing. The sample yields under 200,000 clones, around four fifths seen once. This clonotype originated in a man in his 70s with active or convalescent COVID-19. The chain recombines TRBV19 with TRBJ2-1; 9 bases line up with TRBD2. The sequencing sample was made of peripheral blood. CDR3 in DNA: TGTGCCAGTAGTCCCCGCGGGAGGGTCGATGAGCAGTTCTTC. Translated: CASSPRGRVDEQFF. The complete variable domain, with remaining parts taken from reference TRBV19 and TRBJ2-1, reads DGGITQSPKYLFRKEGQNVTLSCEQNLNHDAMYWYRQDPGQGLRLIYYSQIVNDFQKGDIAEGYSVSREKKESFPLTVTSAQKNPTAFYLCASSPRGRVDEQFFGPGTRLTVL.